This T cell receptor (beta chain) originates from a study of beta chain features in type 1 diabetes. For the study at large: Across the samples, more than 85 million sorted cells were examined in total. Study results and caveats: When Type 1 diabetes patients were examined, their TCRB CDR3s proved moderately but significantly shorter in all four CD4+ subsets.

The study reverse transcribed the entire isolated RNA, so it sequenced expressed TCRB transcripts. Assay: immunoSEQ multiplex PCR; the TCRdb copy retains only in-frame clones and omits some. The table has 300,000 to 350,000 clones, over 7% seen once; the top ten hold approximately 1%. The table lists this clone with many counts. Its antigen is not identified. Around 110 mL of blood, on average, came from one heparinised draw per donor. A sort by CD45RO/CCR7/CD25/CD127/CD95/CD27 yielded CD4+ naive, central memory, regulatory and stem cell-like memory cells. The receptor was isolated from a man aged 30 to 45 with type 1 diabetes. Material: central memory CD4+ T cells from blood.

CDR3 region: CASSQEGTSEKLFF. Written as DNA, the CDR3 is TGCGCCAGCAGCCAAGAGGGCACTAGCGAAAAACTGTTTTTT. The chain links TRBV4-3 to TRBJ1-4, with D hard to call. This CDR3 is built from 14 residues. The V gene lost 0 bases and the J gene lost 8 bases, with 10 bases spanning the gap. CDR1 is LGHNA and CDR2 is YSLEER in the germline V gene.